Here is one T cell receptor beta chain with its context. Its antigen is still unknown. The study made its TRB cDNA libraries by 5' RACE, adding UMI labels. TCRdb reprocessed the 5' RACE reads and keeps a single row for each CDR3 protein, giving no DNA. The data show fewer than 80,000 distinct CDR3 sequences, and the top ten clones hold over 1.3%. The data stem from a study of CXCR3-negative and CXCR3-positive naive CD8 T cells. Study-wide points: More hydrophobic TRB CDR3s were found in CXCR3-positive naive cells than in CXCR3-negative naive cells. Diversity ran similarly high across both naive subsets but far lower in memory CD8+ cells.

Each CD8+ T cell subset was sorted in triplicate, 300,000 or so cells each. What was sequenced was naive CXCR3- CD8+ T cells from blood. Subset: CD45RO-CCR7+CD27+CD95- naive CD8+ T cells lacking CXCR3 (TNR3-). This sequence was found in a human donor in good health. Some clones in this sample may be carry-over from other donors' samples.

CDR3 residues: CASHQGGEPNYGYTF. The rearrangement links TRBV25-1 to TRBJ1-2; checking the TCRdb D call of TRBD1 is not possible without DNA. The length of the CDR3 is 15 residues. Germline V gene sequence: CDR1 MGHDK, CDR2 SYGVNS.